A single sample is the source of the 24 T cell receptor beta chains below, sequenced in a study of blood T cell repertoires in COVID-19. The assay was immunoSEQ multiplex PCR, and TCRdb's table has in-frame clones only and misses some. The data hold around 360,000 clones, with less than 90% observed a single time. The sample taken for sequencing was PBMCs or T cells enriched from blood (not recorded which). The origin of the receptors is a woman aged 30 to 39 who had recovered from COVID-19.

The chain uses TRBV10-1 and TRBJ2-3, with D possibly being TRBD1 (6 bases). The CDR3 sequence is 15 residues long. Trimming pared 5 bases from V and 1 base from J, leaving 13 bases between. Per germline, CDR1 WNHNN and CDR2 SYGVQD (reference sequence). The CDR3 sequence: CASSRTGRGTDTQYF. The DNA of the CDR3 is TGCGCCAGCAGTCGCACAGGGCGTGGCACAGATACGCAGTATTTT.

The genes are TRBV5-1 and TRBJ1-5; 7 nucleotides align to TRBD1. After removal of 3 bases from V and 2 bases from J, the junction contained 2 bases not matched to a gene. From germline, CDR1 is SGHRS and CDR2 YFSETQ. This CDR3 comprises 14 residues. CDR3 region: CASSYRGGNQPQHF. As DNA, the CDR3 is TGCGCCAGCAGCTACAGGGGTGGCAATCAGCCCCAGCATTTT.

The J gene is TRBJ1-6, the V gene TRBV5-5; TRBD1 might be the D (5 bases). The germline V gene encodes CDR1 SGHKS and CDR2 YYEKEE (reference sequence). V was cut by 2 bases and J by 6 bases, with 6 bases left in between. The CDR3 runs 13 residues. The chain's CDR3 is CASSFQGNSPLHF. CDR3 nucleotides: TGTGCCAGCAGCTTCCAGGGTAATTCACCCCTCCACTTT.

The CDR3 here is CASSQSRSTIYF. The CDR3 DNA reads TGTGCCAGCAGCCAATCACGGAGTACCATATATTTT. The chain employs TRBV14 and TRBJ1-3; D not resolved. The germline V gene has CDR1 SGHDN and CDR2 FVKESK. CDR3 size: 12 residues. Trimming pared 2 bases from V and 10 bases from J, leaving 9 bases between.

The chain is built from TRBV7-2 and TRBJ2-1; TRBD2 might be the D (7 bases). The CDR3 consists of 15 residues. The V end was cut by 5 bases, the J end by 3 bases, with 14 bases between. Germline CDR1 SGHTA, CDR2 FQGNSA. CDR3: CASSPGLGGYNEQFF. As DNA, the CDR3 is TGTGCCAGCAGCCCCGGACTAGGGGGCTACAATGAGCAGTTCTTC.

CDR3 amino acids: CSIRDREEYGYTF. CDR3 nucleotides: TGCAGTATACGGGACAGGGAGGAGTATGGCTACACCTTC. The genes are TRBV29-1 and TRBJ1-2; 9 bases are a match to TRBD1. The germline V gene has CDR1 SQVTM and CDR2 ANQGSEA. This CDR3 is 13 amino acids long.

The rearrangement links TRBV19 to TRBJ1-1; D not resolved. Trimming removed 5 bases from V and 6 bases from J, with 16 bases in between. The length of the CDR3 is 14 residues. Germline CDR1 is LNHDA and CDR2 is SQIVND (reference sequence). The CDR3 coding sequence is TGTGCCAGTAGTCCCGCGCAGGTACGAGCTGAAGCTTTCTTT. Protein product: CASSPAQVRAEAFF.

J is TRBJ2-1 and V is TRBV4-1; the D gene is possibly TRBD2 (6 bases). This CDR3 has 14 residues. Germline loops: CDR1 MGHRA, CDR2 YSYEKL. Deletions cut 1 base from V and 6 bases from J, with 10 bases between. CDR3 nucleotide sequence: TGCGCCAGCAGCCAAGCATCGACTAGCAATGAGCAGTTCTTC. This sequence encodes CASSQASTSNEQFF.

The gene calls are TRBV30 and TRBJ2-4; 9 bases align to TRBD1. From germline, CDR1 is GTSNPN and CDR2 SVGIG (reference sequence). With 2 bases clipped from V and 7 bases from J, the junction kept 3 bases outside the gene matches. The CDR3 spans 13 residues. In nucleotides, the CDR3 is TGTGCCTGGAGTTCCGGGACAGGGAACATTCAGTACTTC. As protein: CAWSSGTGNIQYF. Together with reference TRBV30 and TRBJ2-4, the CDR3 gives the full variable domain: SQTIHQWPATLVQPVGSPLSLECTVEGTSNPNLYWYRQAAGRGLQLLFYSVGIGQISSEVPQNLSASRPQDRQFILSSKKLLLSDSGFYLCAWSSGTGNIQYFGAGTRLSVL.

Comment on this clone: The same CDR3 can be traced to other DNA sequences in this sample. The CDR3 region is CASSLKGLEAFF. For the CDR3, the DNA is TGTGCCAGCAGTTTGAAGGGACTCGAAGCTTTCTTT. V usage is TRBV28 and J usage is TRBJ1-1; TRBD1 is a possible D gene (5 bases). In germline, CDR1 is MDHEN, CDR2 SYDVKM. V was trimmed by 3 bases and J by 8 bases, leaving 10 bases between them. The CDR3 length is 12 residues. The full variable domain, with the rest looked up from reference TRBV28 and TRBJ1-1, is DVKVTQSSRYLVKRTGEKVFLECVQDMDHENMFWYRQDPGLGLRLIYFSYDVKMKEKGDIPEGYSVSREKKERFSLILESASTNQTSMYLCASSLKGLEAFFGQGTRLTVV.

This rearrangement joins TRBV2 to TRBJ1-5; the match to TRBD1 covers 8 bases. Germline values: CDR1 SNHLY, CDR2 FYNNEI. Trimming removed 6 bases from V and 4 bases from J; junction bases left unmatched: 8. This CDR3 contains 15 residues. Here the CDR3 reads CASRYDRGGNQPQHF. The DNA of the CDR3 is TGTGCCAGCAGATATGACAGGGGAGGAAATCAGCCCCAGCATTTT.

The table lists this clone with a few counts. This chain uses TRBV25-1 with TRBJ2-1, with D maybe TRBD1 (5 bases). With 2 bases removed from V and 0 bases from J, the gap between germline ends came to 11 bases. This CDR3 spans 16 amino acids. Germline CDR1 is MGHDK and CDR2 is SYGVNS. The CDR3 nucleotides read TGTGCCAGCAGTGAAGTGAAGGGGAACTCCTACAATGAGCAGTTCTTC. Translating gives CASSEVKGNSYNEQFF. The full variable domain, rest sourced from reference TRBV25-1 and TRBJ2-1, is EADIYQTPRYLVIGTGKKITLECSQTMGHDKMYWYQQDPGMELHLIHYSYGVNSTEKGDLSSESTVSRIRTEHFPLTLESARPSHTSQYLCASSEVKGNSYNEQFFGPGTRLTVL.

This clone has more than one count but fewer than ten. The rearrangement links TRBV5-6 to TRBJ1-2; 7 bases line up with TRBD1. The trim removed 2 bases at V and 5 bases at J, leaving 6 bases unmatched. This CDR3 comprises 14 residues. CDR1 is SGHDT, CDR2 YYEEEE, per germline. In nucleotides, the CDR3 is TGTGCCAGCAGCTTTGACAGGGTGAGGTATGGCTACACCTTC. This gives the protein CASSFDRVRYGYTF.

The CDR3 coding sequence is TGTGCCAGCAGCCAAACAGGGATCGGCACTGAAGCTTTCTTT. It translates to CASSQTGIGTEAFF. The rearrangement links TRBV3-1 (or the pseudogene TRBV3-2) to TRBJ1-1; maybe TRBD1 (6 bases). This CDR3 has 14 residues. V shed 2 bases and J shed 4 bases, with 11 bases lying between them. CDR1 and CDR2 (germline): LGHDT, YNNKEL (reference sequence).

This sequence joins TRBV2 and TRBJ1-5; D not resolved. The CDR3 is made up of 13 amino acids. Trimming left V 7 bases short and J 3 bases short, with 10 bases between. CDR1 and CDR2 (germline): SNHLY, FYNNEI. For the CDR3, the DNA is TGTGCCAGCACCCGGGAGATCAATCAGCCCCAGCATTTT. The encoded protein is CASTREINQPQHF.

The rearrangement joins TRBV27 to TRBJ1-5, with 8 bases lining up with TRBD1. CDR1 and CDR2 from the germline V gene are MNHEY and SMNVEV (reference sequence). V lost 7 bases, J lost 3 bases, and 8 bases stayed unmatched. The CDR3 is made up of 15 amino acids. The CDR3 region has the DNA TGTGCCAGCAAAGAAGGACAGGGCTACAATCAGCCCCAGCATTTT. The encoded protein is CASKEGQGYNQPQHF.

The V and J genes are TRBV7-9 and TRBJ2-1; 13 bases fit TRBD2. Germline lookup yields CDR1 SEHNR and CDR2 FQNEAQ (reference sequence). The CDR3 length is 16 residues. Germline trimming cut 7 bases from V and 5 bases from J; bases unmatched to any gene: 8. The CDR3 loop reads CASIPGLAGTHNEQFF. Written as DNA, the CDR3 is TGTGCCAGCATCCCGGGACTAGCGGGGACCCACAATGAGCAGTTCTTC.

The chain has TRBV11-2 and TRBJ2-5; 7 bases line up with TRBD2. J gave up 4 bases and V 4 bases, and 12 bases lay outside the gene matches. The germline gives CDR1 SGHAT, CDR2 FQNNGV. The CDR3 extends over 16 amino acids. CDR3 amino acids: CASSSSGARRGETQYF. The CDR3 DNA follows: TGTGCCAGCAGCTCGAGCGGGGCCCGCCGGGGAGAGACCCAGTACTTC. The full variable domain, its missing parts supplied by reference TRBV11-2 and TRBJ2-5, is EAGVAQSPRYKIIEKRQSVAFWCNPISGHATLYWYQQILGQGPKLLIQFQNNGVVDDSQLPKDRFSAERLKGVDSTLKIQPAKLEDSAVYLCASSSSGARRGETQYFGPGTRLLVL.

The chain has TRBV28 and TRBJ2-1, with a weak D call TRBD2 (6 bases). Trimming cost V 3 bases and J 5 bases, with 11 bases left between them. CDR1 and CDR2 from the germline V gene are MDHEN and SYDVKM. The CDR3 sequence is 14 residues long. The CDR3 sequence: CASSFGRGHNEQFF. The DNA for the CDR3 is TGTGCCAGCAGTTTTGGGCGGGGCCACAATGAGCAGTTCTTC.

J is TRBJ1-2 and V is TRBV27, with D possibly TRBD1 on 6 matching bases. The CDR3 runs to 15 residues. Germline lookup yields CDR1 MNHEY and CDR2 SMNVEV (reference sequence). The germline V and J ends were trimmed by 5 bases and 1 base, with 14 bases remaining between them. The CDR3, as DNA: TGTGCCAGCAGTCTTAGAGGGACACTTAACTATGGCTACACCTTC. As protein: CASSLRGTLNYGYTF.

The J gene is TRBJ1-4, the V gene TRBV6-5; D is uncertain. The CDR3 extends over 15 amino acids. Between the trimmed V and J ends, which lost 4 bases and 8 bases, there was a span of 17 bases. Looked up from germline, CDR1 is MNHEY and CDR2 is SVGAGI. The CDR3 spells CASSFISGSREKLFF. The DNA of the CDR3 is TGTGCCAGCAGTTTCATATCGGGGAGTAGGGAAAAACTGTTTTTT.

The chain combines TRBV11-3 with TRBJ2-1; no clear D gene. With 2 bases removed from V and 4 bases from J, the gap between germline ends came to 6 bases. The germline V gene has CDR1 SGHNT and CDR2 YENEEA. The CDR3 extends over 13 amino acids. CDR3 region: CASSLNGYNEQFF. The CDR3 coding sequence is TGTGCCAGCAGCTTAAACGGTTACAATGAGCAGTTCTTC.

This clone was seen a single time. This chain uses TRBV6-5 with TRBJ1-2, with 7 bases that match TRBD1. This CDR3 has 12 residues. CDR1 is MNHEY, CDR2 SVGAGI, per germline. Unmatched junction bases numbered 6, after V lost 6 bases and J lost 8 bases. CDR3 region: CASRETGFGYTF. For the CDR3, the DNA is TGTGCCAGCAGAGAGACAGGGTTCGGCTACACCTTC.

The chain has TRBV28 and TRBJ2-7, with 7 bases aligning to TRBD1. The CDR3 runs 13 residues. Germline V CDR1 and CDR2: MDHEN, SYDVKM. V dropped 6 bases and J dropped 7; count of bases not matched to a gene: 9. In nucleotides, the CDR3 is TGTGCCAGCAGACCCAACAGGGGCCGAGAGCAGTACTTC. The encoded protein is CASRPNRGREQYF.